The table lists the clone carrying this TCR beta chain with many counts. Its specificity is unknown. PCR was performed a second time for about 7 to 11 cycles using a sample-barcoded 5' primer and a J-beta primer mix. TCRdb processed the 5' RACE reads anew with MiXCR; each CDR3 protein has one entry. The sample comprises roughly 1,500,000 distinct CDR3 sequences, around 35% of which are singletons, and over 9% rests with the top ten. This record belongs to a study of blood T cells in healthy people across ages. General study results and limits: More naive CD4+ cells and higher diversity were found in long-lived than in aged donors.

Germline V lookup: CDR1 SGHTA, CDR2 FQGNSA. CDR3 length equals 11 residues. The V end was cut by 5 bases, the J end by 8 bases, with 9 bases between. This chain joins TRBV7-2 and TRBJ1-2; D not certain. The TCR originated in a woman aged 25 to 39 in good health. Sample: blood. CDR3 in amino acids: CASSPHRGYTF. Written as DNA, the CDR3 is TGTGCCAGCAGCCCTCATCGAGGCTACACCTTC. Complete variable domain (other parts from reference TRBV7-2 and TRBJ1-2): GAGVSQSPSNKVTEKGKDVELRCDPISGHTALYWYRQSLGQGLEFLIYFQGNSAPDKSGLPSDRFSAERTGGSVSTLTIQRTQQEDSAVYLCASSPHRGYTFGSGTRLTVV.